The text below deals with one T cell receptor beta chain. This clone was detected once. No cognate antigen has been identified for it. Base quality data are lacking; no much larger clone is found one base away. Per the germline V gene, KGHDR is the CDR1 and SFDVKD is the CDR2. V is pared back by 4 bases and J by 4 bases, with 18 bases lying between the germline termini. The CDR3, from cysteine to phenylalanine, totals 16 residues. The entry retains the CDR3 DNA only, 48 bases that are in frame from base 1. The data derive from a study of blood T cell repertoires in COVID-19 (dated by TCRdb to 2018 to 2021). In the study overall: Samples from collaborators originated in the United States, Italy and Spain and spanned both the acute and convalescent phases of COVID-19. The prospective study material was composed of cDNA or gDNA derived from T cells, B-cell-depleted T cells, or PBMCs. Subjects who had been exposed to COVID-19, were actively infected with it, or had recovered from it provided the deeply sampled blood TCRbeta repertoires that made up the dataset. The repertoires were released in a freely available public database meant as a resource for research on the immune response to SARS-CoV-2. The samples were drawn from two sources: the first 160 participants of the ongoing ImmuneRACE study, and 950 to 1,500 subjects contributed by 6 global collaborators. A de-identified subject ID, COVID-19 status, age in years and sex were almost always included in the sample metadata. Where available, HLA class I and class II types were obtained from metadata supplied by the sample provider rather than from assay-based typing. What the study reported, not specific to this receptor: Clinical and demographic metadata were provided uncurated, with the amount varying by source and participant.

The immunoSEQ Assay, a bias-controlled multiplex PCR, was used to amplify TCRbeta CDR3 regions from genomic DNA. In the source study's methods: Nucleated cell counts per sample were estimated from amplification of reference gene primers within the assay. To quantify the absolute abundance of each unique TCRbeta CDR3 rearrangement, sequence reads were collapsed and filtered. For each sample, productive Simpson clonality was calculated as the square root of Simpson's diversity index across productive rearrangements. The table comes from immuneACCESS by way of TCRdb, which keeps in-frame sequences with V and J called. Part of the clones is missing from these tables; in studies checked, under half for an unresolved V gene and the rest for unknown reasons. V and J calls and clone size are given by that table; D and trimming were obtained from the DNA. The sample contains fewer than 250,000 clones, about nine tenths of them found a single time. The top ten hold about 2% of the sample.

Whole blood was collected in K2EDTA tubes by collaborating institutions according to the institutions' own protocols. For TCRbeta analysis, collaborators shipped samples in one of three forms: frozen whole blood, isolated PBMCs, or DNA extracted from either of those sample types. In this chain, TRBV24-1 is recombined with TRBJ1-2, with a weak D call of TRBD1 (6 bases match). Sequenced material: peripheral blood. The TCR comes from a woman aged 50 to 65 with acute or convalescent COVID-19. CDR3 loop: CATSDPGGADSYGYTF. The nucleotide sequence is given as TGTGCCACCAGTGACCCCGGGGGGGCAGACTCCTATGGCTACACCTTC.